The clone carrying this T cell receptor (beta chain) is a singleton in its sample. Sequencing libraries made from TCR beta cDNA carried unique molecular identifiers. MiXCR, run by TCRdb on the PCR reads, gives a single entry per CDR3 protein. The table includes 600,000 to 750,000 distinct CDR3 sequences, 55% to 70% detected once. This sample stems from a study of post-analysis software for immune sequencing data. Study summary: Recorded disease courses covered relapsing-remitting, secondary progressive and progressive-relapsing multiple sclerosis. Some patients had no subtype annotation.

The TCR sequence derives from a girl aged 2 to 9 with multiple sclerosis. Material: blood.

DNA for the CDR3: TGTGCCAGCGGCTGGGACACCACCTACGAGCAGTACTTC. It translates to CASGWDTTYEQYF. The chain joins TRBV11-2 to TRBJ2-4, with D perhaps TRBD1 (6 bases). The DNA end lines up better with TRBJ2-7; the J call may be wrong. The CDR3 has 13 amino acids. Germline CDR1 SGHAT, CDR2 FQNNGV.